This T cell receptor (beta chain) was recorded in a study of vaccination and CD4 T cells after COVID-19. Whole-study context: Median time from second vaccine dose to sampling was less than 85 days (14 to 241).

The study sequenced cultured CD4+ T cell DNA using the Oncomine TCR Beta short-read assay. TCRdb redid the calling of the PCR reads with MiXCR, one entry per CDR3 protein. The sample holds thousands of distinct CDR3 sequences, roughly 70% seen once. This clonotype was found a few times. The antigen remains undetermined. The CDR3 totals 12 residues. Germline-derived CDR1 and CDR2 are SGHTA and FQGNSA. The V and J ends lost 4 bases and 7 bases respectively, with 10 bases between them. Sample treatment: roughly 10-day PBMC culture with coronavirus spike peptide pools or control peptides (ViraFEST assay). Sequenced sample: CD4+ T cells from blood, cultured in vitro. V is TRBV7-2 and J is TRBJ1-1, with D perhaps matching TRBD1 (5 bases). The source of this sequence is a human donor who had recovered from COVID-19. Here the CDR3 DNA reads TGTGCCAGCAGCTCACCCCAGGGTGAAGCTTTCTTT. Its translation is CASSSPQGEAFF.